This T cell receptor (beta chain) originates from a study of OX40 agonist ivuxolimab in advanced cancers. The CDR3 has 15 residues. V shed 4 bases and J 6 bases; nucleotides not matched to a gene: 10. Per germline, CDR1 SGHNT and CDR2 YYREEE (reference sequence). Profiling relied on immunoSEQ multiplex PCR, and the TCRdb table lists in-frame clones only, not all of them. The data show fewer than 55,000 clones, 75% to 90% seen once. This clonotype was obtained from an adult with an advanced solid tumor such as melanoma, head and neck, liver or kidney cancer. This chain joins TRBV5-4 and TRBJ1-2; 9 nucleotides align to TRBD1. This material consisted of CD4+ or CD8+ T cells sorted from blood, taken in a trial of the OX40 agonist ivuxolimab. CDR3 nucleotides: TGTGCCAGCAGCGTCCCGGGACAGGGTTGGGATGGCTACACCTTC. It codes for CASSVPGQGWDGYTF.